The rows below give T cell receptor beta chains drawn from one sample of a study of cytomegalovirus exposure and HLA in healthy donors. Clones were sequenced by immunoSEQ multiplex PCR, and TCRdb holds only the in-frame ones, with some missing. The table records about 150,000 clones, around four fifths of them present only once. Sequencing input: PBMCs. The receptors stem from a woman under 30 in good health and CMV-seronegative. Both conserved end residues are trimmed from each CDR3. The order of the fields is V gene, CDR3 length, J gene, CDR3 protein.

TRBV6-1	13	TRBJ2-2	ASRVGTGDTGELF
TRBV5-1	16	TRBJ2-3	ASSLAAGLGGATDTQY
TRBV10-1	13	TRBJ2-5	ASSEDPGGKETQY
TRBV5-8	11	TRBJ1-1	ASSFQGNTEAF
TRBV29-1	11	TRBJ2-6	SVDDDGANGLT
TRBV21-1	8	TRBJ1-2	GTGVEGYT
TRBV5-4	12	TRBJ1-1	ASSPMGGATEAF
TRBV7-9	14	TRBJ1-4	ASSSPKTGNNEKLF
TRBV5-1	15	TRBJ1-1	ASSLGQGRLGNTEAF
TRBV4-1	13	TRBJ1-2	ASSQYLQGIYGYT
TRBV23-1	12	TRBJ1-1	ASSQSADSTEAF
TRBV28	13	TRBJ1-2	ASSGRGSSGYGYT
TRBV2	12	TRBJ1-4	ASNTGTGSEKLF
TRBV6-5	13	TRBJ1-3	ASRRVTGAGNTIY
TRBV30	10	TRBJ1-2	AWSLRSYGYT
TRBV18	11	TRBJ2-5	ATAGGYQETQY
TRBV18	12	TRBJ2-7	ASSPSGGVYEQY
TRBV6-1	13	TRBJ1-5	ASSPVRGLNQPQH
TRBV30	9	TRBJ2-7	AWSKLHEQY
TRBV6-1	13	TRBJ1-2	ASSDEVWGRWGYT
TRBV19	13	TRBJ2-3	ASRYGELNTDTQY
TRBV6-1	13	TRBJ2-5	ASSEQAGGPETQY
TRBV10-3	12	TRBJ1-4	AISEGTLNEKLF
TRBV18	16	TRBJ1-6	ASSPRAQKEGSSSPLH
TRBV6-1	13	TRBJ1-2	ASSKGQGGNYGYT
TRBV2	10	TRBJ2-5	ASSRQKETQY
TRBV25-1	11	TRBJ2-7	ASSEGAPYEQY
TRBV5-6	11	TRBJ2-7	ASSFTGSYEQY
TRBV18	12	TRBJ2-7	ASSPKGRSYEQY
TRBV30	11	TRBJ2-1	AWSGTSGGARI
TRBV5-6	9	TRBJ2-7	ASSYRVEQY
TRBV2	11	TRBJ1-1	ASSVQGITEAF
TRBV19	11	TRBJ1-5	ASRDRDNQPQH
TRBV4-1	12	TRBJ2-7	ASSHQWGTYEQY
TRBV19	13	TRBJ1-1	ASSIVAGGWTEAF
TRBV9	13	TRBJ2-7	ASSVGGGRYYEQY
TRBV30	11	TRBJ2-3	AWSDRARDTQY
TRBV19	14	TRBJ2-6	ASKKDAGSGANVLT
TRBV7-9	11	TRBJ2-6	ASNSAGANVLT
TRBV7-6	14	TRBJ1-3	ASSLDGERSGNTIY
TRBV5-1	13	TRBJ2-7	ASSLGDYLVDEQY
TRBV5-1	12	TRBJ2-5	ASSSGQGIETQY
TRBV28	11	TRBJ2-7	ASRSGGLGEQY
TRBV28	12	TRBJ2-1	ASSGTGFYNEQF
TRBV30	13	TRBJ2-7	AWSVIGTGGSEQY
TRBV19	13	TRBJ1-1	ASRMYDFGGTEAF
TRBV18	15	TRBJ2-3	ASSPSSLAGTTDTQY
TRBV18	15	TRBJ1-3	ASSQSRTDGSGNTIY
TRBV14	12	TRBJ2-7	ASRNSGATYEQY
TRBV5-4	13	TRBJ1-3	ASSPDRVSGNTIY
TRBV5-1	13	TRBJ1-2	ASSYAGTANYGYT
TRBV19	12	TRBJ1-6	ASSISGYNSPLH
TRBV27	12	TRBJ1-2	ASSYSGVAYGYT